These 30 T cell receptor beta chains were sequenced from one sample in a study of blood T cells in healthy people across ages. Next came a second PCR, run for about 6 to 11 cycles, which used a sample-barcoded 5' primer along with a J-beta primer mix. TCRdb analysed the 5' RACE reads with MiXCR anew, one entry per CDR3 protein. The sample yields over 1,500,000 distinct CDR3 sequences, approximately 40% seen once. The sample comprised blood. The receptors originated from a human donor in good health.

The rearrangement uses TRBV29-1 and TRBJ2-7; D possibly corresponds to TRBD1 (5 bases). Germline V gene lookup returns CDR1 SQVTM and CDR2 ANQGSEA. Trimming removed 6 bases at V and 0 bases at J, with 15 bases between. The CDR3 covers 14 residues. The CDR3 here is CSVIRAGFSYEQYF. CDR3 nucleotides: TGCAGCGTGATCCGAGCAGGGTTCTCCTACGAGCAGTACTTC.

This clonotype was seen more than once but under ten times. At one end, the junction sequence differs from germline, possibly due to a read error. The chain is built from TRBV4-3 and TRBJ2-5, with D perhaps TRBD2 (6 bases). The CDR3 consists of 16 residues. Germline V lookup: CDR1 LGHNA, CDR2 YSLEER. The CDR3 coding sequence is TGCGTCAGCAGCCAAGAGGGCGGGGATTTACAAGAGACCCAGTACTTC. Its protein product is CVSSQEGGDLQETQYF.

Regarding this clonotype: An end of the junction does not agree with germline; a read error may underlie this. The V gene is TRBV6-4, the J gene TRBJ1-1; D unresolved. This CDR3 comprises 14 residues. CDR1 is MRHNA, CDR2 SNTAGT, per germline. The CDR3 loop reads CVSSSLRADTEAFF. The CDR3 DNA reads TGTGTCAGCAGTAGTTTGCGGGCGGACACTGAAGCTTTCTTT.

V is TRBV6-5 and J is TRBJ1-2, with TRBD1 identical over 7 bases. There are 15 residues in the CDR3. Germline lookup yields CDR1 MNHEY and CDR2 SVGAGI. V lost 2 bases, J lost 4 bases, and 7 bases stayed unmatched. CDR3 in amino acids: CASSYGGGSFYGYTF. Written as DNA, the CDR3 is TGTGCCAGCAGTTACGGAGGGGGCTCCTTCTATGGCTACACCTTC.

The rearrangement joins TRBV5-6 to TRBJ2-1, with D possibly TRBD1 on 5 matching bases. The DNA end favors TRBJ2-7, so the J call may be wrong. Germline lookup yields CDR1 SGHDT and CDR2 YYEEEE. The CDR3 runs 13 residues. This chain's CDR3 is CASIRGSYNEQYF. CDR3 coding DNA: TGTGCCAGCATTAGGGGCTCCTACAATGAGCAGTACTTC.

This clonotype was observed a few times. The chain couples TRBV6-1 to TRBJ2-5; TRBD2 matches 9 bases. This CDR3 is built from 15 residues. CDR1 and CDR2 from the germline V gene are MNHNS and SASEGT. V trimming: 8 bases; J trimming: 0 bases; junction bases outside the gene matches: 7. CDR3 protein: CASGTSPLYQETQYF. The CDR3 coding sequence is TGTGCCAGCGGGACTAGCCCCCTGTACCAAGAGACCCAGTACTTC.

The V gene is TRBV7-2, the J gene TRBJ1-6; TRBD1 agrees at 7 bases. Per germline, CDR1 SGHTA and CDR2 FQGNSA. J lost 10 bases, V lost 4 bases, and 10 bases had no gene match. The CDR3 contains 15 residues. The CDR3 DNA follows: TGTGCCAGCAGCTGGGGGGGAGGGGGCGGCTCACCCCTCCACTTT. Protein sequence: CASSWGGGGGSPLHF.

The rearrangement links TRBV20-1 to TRBJ2-5; a possible D gene is TRBD1 (6 bases). CDR1 DFQATT and CDR2 SNEGSKA come from the germline V gene (reference sequence). This CDR3 contains 15 residues. V lost 2 bases and J 5 bases, leaving 18 bases between the germline ends. The CDR3 loop is CSARPRLGAWETQYF. The CDR3 DNA is TGCAGTGCTAGACCACGTCTGGGGGCGTGGGAGACCCAGTACTTC.

The chain recombines TRBV13 with TRBJ1-1; tentatively, D is TRBD1 (5 bases). The germline CDR1 and CDR2 sequences are PRHDT and FYEKMQ (reference sequence). Trimming left V 3 bases short and J 1 base short, with 12 bases between. CDR3 length: 15 amino acids. CDR3 protein: CASSLSWQGNTEAFF. The CDR3 nucleotides are TGTGCCAGCAGCTTGAGTTGGCAGGGGAACACTGAAGCTTTCTTT.

This clonotype was detected only a few times. This rearrangement joins TRBV27 to TRBJ2-7, with no clear D. The CDR3 has 14 residues. Per the germline V gene, CDR1 is MNHEY and CDR2 is SMNVEV (reference sequence). V was clipped by 5 bases and J by 3 bases, with 14 bases between them. This chain's CDR3 is CASSLVDGHYEQYF. DNA of the CDR3: TGTGCCAGCAGTCTTGTAGATGGCCACTACGAGCAGTACTTC.

This clonotype was counted only a few times. CDR3 sequence (DNA): TGTGCCAGCTCTCCGGGACATTCCCTTTTTGAGCAGTTCTTC. Translated, it gives CASSPGHSLFEQFF. The chain employs TRBV6-5 and TRBJ2-1, with a possible D match to TRBD1 (6 bases). Germline V gene sequence: CDR1 MNHEY, CDR2 SVGAGI. V was shortened by 8 bases and J by 9 bases, with 20 bases between the two germline ends. This CDR3 is 14 amino acids long.

The chain joins TRBV2 to TRBJ2-4; no clear D gene. The J call may be wrong; the DNA end is better matched by TRBJ2-7. The CDR3 has 15 amino acids. CDR1 and CDR2 (germline): SNHLY, FYNNEI. As DNA, the CDR3 is TGTGCCAGCAGTGGGGGTTGGGAAAACTCCTACGAGCAGTACTTC. Its translation: CASSGGWENSYEQYF.

This clonotype was seen only a few times. The chain is built from TRBV6-1 and TRBJ2-7; 10 positions match TRBD2. Looked up from germline, CDR1 is MNHNS and CDR2 is SASEGT. This CDR3 contains 14 residues. J was trimmed by 5 bases and V by 6 bases; bases with no gene match: 7. CDR3 amino acids: CASRNLAGGHEQYF. In nucleotides, the CDR3 is TGTGCCAGCAGAAACTTAGCGGGGGGCCACGAGCAGTACTTC.

The V gene is TRBV6-2 or TRBV6-3, the J gene TRBJ2-1, with 8 positions matching TRBD2. Germline V CDR1 and CDR2: MNHEY, SVGEGT. This CDR3 spans 12 amino acids. The junction had 3 bases not matched to a gene; V was cut back by 5 bases and J by 9 bases. The CDR3: CASSHGLAEQFF. The CDR3 DNA is TGTGCCAGCAGTCACGGACTAGCTGAGCAGTTCTTC.

J is TRBJ2-3 and V is TRBV5-6; D gene uncertain. CDR1 and CDR2 from the germline V gene are SGHDT and YYEEEE. The germline V and J ends were trimmed by 0 bases and 0 bases, with 11 bases remaining between them. This CDR3 has 16 residues. The CDR3 is CASSLARRLSTDTQYF. DNA of the CDR3: TGTGCCAGCAGCTTGGCCAGGAGACTCAGCACAGATACGCAGTATTTT.

This sequence joins TRBV7-2 and TRBJ1-5; the D is unclear. Per germline, CDR1 SGHTA and CDR2 FQGNSA. V was cut by 4 bases and J by 3 bases, with 7 bases left in between. The CDR3 has 13 amino acids. This CDR3 reads CASSSLPNQPQHF. As DNA, the CDR3 is TGTGCCAGCAGCTCCCTTCCCAATCAGCCCCAGCATTTT. The whole variable domain, filled in from reference TRBV7-2 and TRBJ1-5, reads GAGVSQSPSNKVTEKGKDVELRCDPISGHTALYWYRQSLGQGLEFLIYFQGNSAPDKSGLPSDRFSAERTGGSVSTLTIQRTQQEDSAVYLCASSSLPNQPQHFGDGTRLSIL.

The rearrangement links TRBV2 to TRBJ2-5; D call uncertain. The V gene lost 5 bases and the J gene lost 7 bases, with 14 bases spanning the gap. Germline assignment: CDR1 SNHLY and CDR2 FYNNEI. The length of the CDR3 is 13 residues. The CDR3 region has the DNA TGTGCCAGCAGTCCACGCGACCCTTCGACCCAGTACTTC. The encoded protein is CASSPRDPSTQYF. Complete variable domain (other parts from reference TRBV2 and TRBJ2-5): EPEVTQTPSHQVTQMGQEVILRCVPISNHLYFYWYRQILGQKVEFLVSFYNNEISEKSEIFDDQFSVERPDGSNFTLKIRSTKLEDSAMYFCASSPRDPSTQYFGPGTRLLVL.

The rearrangement links TRBV11-2 to TRBJ2-1; tentatively, D is TRBD2 (6 bases). Germline V gives CDR1 SGHAT, CDR2 FQNNGV. V was trimmed by 6 bases and J by 5 bases, leaving 11 bases between them. The CDR3 is 13 residues long. CDR3 amino acids: CASRLEGHNEQFF. DNA for the CDR3: TGTGCCAGCAGGTTGGAGGGGCACAATGAGCAGTTCTTC.

The V and J genes are TRBV4-2 and TRBJ1-4, with 9 bases aligning to TRBD1. With V trimmed by 3 bases and J by 1 base, 3 bases remained unmatched. The CDR3 is 16 residues long. Germline values: CDR1 LGHNA, CDR2 YNFKEQ. This chain's CDR3 is CASSQNRGQTNEKLFF. The CDR3 region has the DNA TGTGCCAGCAGCCAGAACAGGGGGCAAACTAATGAAAAACTGTTTTTT.

The chain has TRBV3-1 and TRBJ1-2, with D possibly being TRBD1 (5 bases). The CDR3 loop spans 15 amino acids. The ends were cut back, 4 bases at V and 0 bases at J, with 12 bases in the middle. The germline gives CDR1 LGHDT, CDR2 YNNKEL (reference sequence). The CDR3 region has the DNA TGTGCCAGCAGCCCCGGGGCCTTAGCTAACTATGGCTACACCTTC. This translates into CASSPGALANYGYTF.

This clonotype was observed a few times. The gene calls are TRBV12-3 or TRBV12-4 and TRBJ2-1; 12 bases are a match to TRBD2. Unmatched junction bases numbered 14, after V lost 6 bases and J lost 2 bases. This CDR3 contains 19 residues. The CDR3 DNA follows: TGTGCCAGCAGCTCACACCTGAGACTAGCGGGGGACCCCTACAATGAGCAGTTCTTC. Residues: CASSSHLRLAGDPYNEQFF.

This chain joins TRBV4-2 and TRBJ2-7, with 10 bases lining up with TRBD1. This CDR3 is built from 17 residues. The germline gives CDR1 LGHNA, CDR2 YNFKEQ. The junction had 8 bases not matched to a gene; V was cut back by 0 bases and J by 3 bases. CDR3: CASSQDPTGGFNYEQYF. The CDR3 region has the DNA TGTGCCAGCAGCCAAGACCCGACAGGGGGCTTCAACTACGAGCAGTACTTC.

This rearrangement joins TRBV29-1 to TRBJ1-5, with unresolved D. The germline V gene encodes CDR1 SQVTM and CDR2 ANQGSEA. CDR3 length: 14 amino acids. V was clipped by 4 bases and J by 9 bases, with 19 bases between them. The CDR3 sequence: CSVVVGSPGRPQHF. The DNA for the CDR3 is TGCAGCGTTGTGGTTGGCAGCCCGGGAAGGCCCCAGCATTTT.

This chain links TRBV7-2 with TRBJ2-1; the D is unclear. The CDR3 length is 14 residues. Trimming shortened V by 8 bases and J by 4 bases, and 15 bases separated the two germline ends. Germline CDR1 is SGHTA and CDR2 is FQGNSA. The CDR3 spells CASREPAAYNEQFF. For the CDR3, the DNA is TGTGCCAGCCGCGAGCCCGCCGCGTACAATGAGCAGTTCTTC. The full variable domain, its missing parts supplied by reference TRBV7-2 and TRBJ2-1, is GAGVSQSPSNKVTEKGKDVELRCDPISGHTALYWYRQSLGQGLEFLIYFQGNSAPDKSGLPSDRFSAERTGGSVSTLTIQRTQQEDSAVYLCASREPAAYNEQFFGPGTRLTVL.

This clonotype was seen a few times. The chain couples TRBV4-2 to TRBJ2-3; 11 bases map to TRBD2. Losses at the gene ends were 6 bases for V and 9 bases for J; bases not matched to a gene: 20. This CDR3 comprises 18 residues. Germline lookup yields CDR1 LGHNA and CDR2 YNFKEQ. In DNA form, the CDR3 reads TGTGCCAGCAGTTCACAACCGGGACTAGCGGCATCAGGTGGCACGCAGTATTTT. Protein sequence: CASSSQPGLAASGGTQYF.

This clonotype has just a few counts. This sequence joins TRBV20-1 and TRBJ1-2; maybe TRBD1 (5 bases). V dropped 3 bases and J dropped 3 bases, with 17 bases sitting between them. Per germline, CDR1 DFQATT and CDR2 SNEGSKA (reference sequence). The CDR3 extends over 15 amino acids. CDR3 nucleotide sequence: TGCAGTGCTAGGGCAGGGTTGTCGAAGGACTATGGCTACACCTTC. This sequence encodes CSARAGLSKDYGYTF.

This clonotype was counted between two and nine times. V and J are TRBV6-2 or TRBV6-3 and TRBJ2-7; TRBD1 is a possible D gene (6 bases). The CDR3 has 12 residues. Germline assignment: CDR1 MNHEY and CDR2 SVGEGT. V dropped 0 bases and J dropped 9 bases, with 9 bases sitting between them. CDR3: CASSYSRGGQYF. Here the CDR3 DNA reads TGTGCCAGCAGTTACTCGCGAGGGGGGCAGTACTTC.

The chain uses TRBV10-3 and TRBJ1-2; no reliable D call. CDR3 size: 14 residues. In germline, CDR1 is ENHRY, CDR2 SYGVKD. The V end was cut by 6 bases, the J end by 4 bases, with 15 bases between. This CDR3 is CAIRAEADRYGYTF. The CDR3 nucleotides read TGTGCCATCAGGGCCGAGGCAGACCGCTATGGCTACACCTTC.

This clonotype occurred a few times. The chain carries TRBV13 and TRBJ1-2, with a weak D call TRBD1 (6 bases). V gave up 3 bases and J gave up 3 bases, with 11 bases separating them. The CDR3 runs 14 residues. Per the germline V gene, CDR1 is PRHDT and CDR2 is FYEKMQ (reference sequence). CDR3 amino acids: CASSLEGGHYGYTF. The CDR3 nucleotides read TGTGCCAGCAGCTTGGAAGGGGGACACTATGGCTACACCTTC.

This clonotype was counted only a few times. The chain recombines TRBV20-1 with TRBJ2-1; 7 bases are a match to TRBD2. V trimming: 0 bases; J trimming: 6 bases; junction bases outside the gene matches: 11. Germline CDR1 DFQATT, CDR2 SNEGSKA (reference sequence). The length of the CDR3 is 16 residues. The CDR3 DNA reads TGCAGTGCTAGAGATTCGCGGCTAGCGGTGATCAATGAGCAGTTCTTC. Its protein product is CSARDSRLAVINEQFF.